This passage covers 6 T cell receptor beta chains from one sample sequenced in a study of cytomegalovirus exposure and HLA in healthy donors (TCRdb year 2017). Library creation used the immunoSEQ multiplex PCR assay. TCRdb provides this immuneACCESS table in a form limited to in-frame rearrangements. Some clones are lacking; in checked studies, under half of them reflect an unresolved V gene, and why the rest are absent is not known. A total of approximately 300,000 clones appear in this sample, 80% to 90% of them only once. 0.75% to 0.85% of the sample is taken by the ten largest. Input material: PBMCs. Receptors originate from a young woman in good health and CMV-seronegative.

The chain has TRBV6-1 and TRBJ2-7; 7 nucleotides line up with TRBD1. V lost 2 bases and J lost 3; bases outside the gene matches: 4. Germline loops: CDR1 MNHNS, CDR2 SASEGT. The CDR3 loop spans 14 amino acids. In DNA, the CDR3 is TGTGCCAGCAGTGAAACACAGGGGATCTACGAGCAGTACTTC. Translated, it gives CASSETQGIYEQYF.

The chain recombines TRBV4-1 with TRBJ2-7, with a possible D match to TRBD1 (6 bases). The CDR3 has 17 amino acids. The germline CDR1 and CDR2 sequences are MGHRA and YSYEKL. Trimming removed 0 bases from V and 2 bases from J, with 17 bases in between. This CDR3 reads CASSQDKWGHAAYEQYF. The CDR3 nucleotides are TGCGCCAGCAGCCAAGATAAATGGGGGCATGCAGCCTACGAGCAGTACTTC.

CDR3 coding DNA: TGCGCCAGCAGCCAAGATTGGGGACTAGCGGGGATACTTTACAATGAGCAGTTCTTC. This translates into CASSQDWGLAGILYNEQFF. V usage is TRBV4-3 and J usage is TRBJ2-1; 13 bases map to TRBD2. Germline V gives CDR1 LGHNA, CDR2 YSLEER. V gave up 0 bases and J gave up 4 bases; unmatched junction bases: 9. This CDR3 has 19 residues.

The V gene is TRBV28, the J gene TRBJ2-3; TRBD2 agrees at 9 bases. V lost 9 bases to trimming and J lost 4 bases; unmatched junction nucleotides: 14. Germline values: CDR1 MDHEN, CDR2 SYDVKM. The CDR3 is 16 residues long. The CDR3 nucleotides read TGTGCCAGTACCCCCACTGGCGGGAGGGAGGCAGATACGCAGTATTTT. Protein: CASTPTGGREADTQYF. The variable domain in full, completed from reference TRBV28 and TRBJ2-3, reads DVKVTQSSRYLVKRTGEKVFLECVQDMDHENMFWYRQDPGLGLRLIYFSYDVKMKEKGDIPEGYSVSREKKERFSLILESASTNQTSMYLCASTPTGGREADTQYFGPGTRLTVL.

V usage is TRBV11-1 and J usage is TRBJ2-1; D unresolved. Germline V CDR1 and CDR2: SGHAT, FQDESV (reference sequence). The germline V and J ends were trimmed by 7 bases and 4 bases, with 11 bases remaining between them. The CDR3 consists of 13 residues. This CDR3 is CASTFGRYNEQFF. DNA for the CDR3: TGTGCCAGCACCTTTGGCCGTTACAATGAGCAGTTCTTC.

The V call is TRBV6-1, the J call TRBJ1-3; D unresolved. The CDR3 covers 13 residues. The germline CDR1 and CDR2 sequences are MNHNS and SASEGT. V gave up 10 bases and J gave up 2 bases, with 12 bases separating them. The CDR3 DNA is TGTGCCACGAGGCGGGGAACTGGAAACACCATATATTTT. Its translation: CATRRGTGNTIYF.